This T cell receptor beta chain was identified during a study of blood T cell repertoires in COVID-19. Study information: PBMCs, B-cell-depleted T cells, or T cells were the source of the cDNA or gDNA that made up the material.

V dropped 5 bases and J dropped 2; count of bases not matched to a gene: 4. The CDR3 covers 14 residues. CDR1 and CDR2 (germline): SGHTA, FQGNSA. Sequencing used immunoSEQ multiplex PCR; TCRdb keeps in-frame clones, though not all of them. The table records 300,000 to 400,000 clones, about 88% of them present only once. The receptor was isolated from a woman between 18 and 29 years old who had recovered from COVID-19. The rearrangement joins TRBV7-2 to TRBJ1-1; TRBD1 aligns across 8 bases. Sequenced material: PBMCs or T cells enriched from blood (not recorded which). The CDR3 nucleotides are TGTGCCAGCAGCCGCGACAGGGGAAACACTGAAGCTTTCTTT. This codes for CASSRDRGNTEAFF. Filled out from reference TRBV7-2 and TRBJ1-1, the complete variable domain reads GAGVSQSPSNKVTEKGKDVELRCDPISGHTALYWYRQSLGQGLEFLIYFQGNSAPDKSGLPSDRFSAERTGGSVSTLTIQRTQQEDSAVYLCASSRDRGNTEAFFGQGTRLTVV.